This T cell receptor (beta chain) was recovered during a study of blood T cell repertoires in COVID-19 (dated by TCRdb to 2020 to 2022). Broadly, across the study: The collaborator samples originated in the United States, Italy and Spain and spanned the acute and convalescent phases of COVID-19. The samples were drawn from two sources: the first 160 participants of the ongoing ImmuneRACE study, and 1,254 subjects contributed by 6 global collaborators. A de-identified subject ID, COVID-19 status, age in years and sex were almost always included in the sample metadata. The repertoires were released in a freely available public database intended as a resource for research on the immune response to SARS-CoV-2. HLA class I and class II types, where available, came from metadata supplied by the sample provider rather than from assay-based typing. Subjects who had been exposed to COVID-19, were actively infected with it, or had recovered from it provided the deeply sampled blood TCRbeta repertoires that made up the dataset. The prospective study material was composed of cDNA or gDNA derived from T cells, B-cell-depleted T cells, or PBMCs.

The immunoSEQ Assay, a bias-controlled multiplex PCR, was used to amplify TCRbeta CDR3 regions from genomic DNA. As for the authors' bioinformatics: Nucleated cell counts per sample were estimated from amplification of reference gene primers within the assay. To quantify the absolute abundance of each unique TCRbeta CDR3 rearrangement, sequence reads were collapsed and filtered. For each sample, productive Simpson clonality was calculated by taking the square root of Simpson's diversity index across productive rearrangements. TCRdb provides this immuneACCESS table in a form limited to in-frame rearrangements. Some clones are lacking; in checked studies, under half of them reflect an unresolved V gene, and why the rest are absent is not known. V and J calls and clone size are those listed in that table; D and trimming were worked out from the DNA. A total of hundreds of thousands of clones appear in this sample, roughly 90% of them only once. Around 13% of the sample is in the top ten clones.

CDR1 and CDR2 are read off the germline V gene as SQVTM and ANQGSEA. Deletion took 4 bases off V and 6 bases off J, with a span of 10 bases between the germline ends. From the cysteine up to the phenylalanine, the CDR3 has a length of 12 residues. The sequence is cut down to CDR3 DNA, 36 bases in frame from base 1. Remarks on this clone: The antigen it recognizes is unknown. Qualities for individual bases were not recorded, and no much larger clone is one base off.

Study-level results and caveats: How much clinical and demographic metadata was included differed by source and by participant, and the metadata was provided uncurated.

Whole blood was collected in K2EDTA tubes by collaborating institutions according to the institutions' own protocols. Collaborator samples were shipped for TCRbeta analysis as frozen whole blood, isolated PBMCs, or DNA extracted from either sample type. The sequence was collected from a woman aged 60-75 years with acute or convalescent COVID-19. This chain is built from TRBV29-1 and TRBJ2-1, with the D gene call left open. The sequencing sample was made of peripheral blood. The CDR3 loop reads CSVGLAGNEQFF. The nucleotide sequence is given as TGCAGCGTTGGATTAGCTGGCAATGAGCAGTTCTTC.